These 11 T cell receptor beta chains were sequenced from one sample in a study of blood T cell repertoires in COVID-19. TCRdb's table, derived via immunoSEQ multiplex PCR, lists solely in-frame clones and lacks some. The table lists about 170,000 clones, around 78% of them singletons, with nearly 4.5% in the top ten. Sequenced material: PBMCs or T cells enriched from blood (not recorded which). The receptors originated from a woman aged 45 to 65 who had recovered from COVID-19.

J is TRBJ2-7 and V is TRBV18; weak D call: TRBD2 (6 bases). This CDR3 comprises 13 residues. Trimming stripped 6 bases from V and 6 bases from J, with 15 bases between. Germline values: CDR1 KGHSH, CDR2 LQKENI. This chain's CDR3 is CASSWDSGGEQYV. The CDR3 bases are TGTGCCAGCTCTTGGGACTCTGGGGGCGAGCAGTACGTC.

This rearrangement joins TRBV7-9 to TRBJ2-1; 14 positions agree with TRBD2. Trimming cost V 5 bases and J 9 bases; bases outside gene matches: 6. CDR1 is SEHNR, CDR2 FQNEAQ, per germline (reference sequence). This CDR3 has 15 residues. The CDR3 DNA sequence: TGTGCCAGCAGCAAGACTAGCGGGAGGGCCGGTGAGCAGTTCTTC. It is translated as CASSKTSGRAGEQFF.

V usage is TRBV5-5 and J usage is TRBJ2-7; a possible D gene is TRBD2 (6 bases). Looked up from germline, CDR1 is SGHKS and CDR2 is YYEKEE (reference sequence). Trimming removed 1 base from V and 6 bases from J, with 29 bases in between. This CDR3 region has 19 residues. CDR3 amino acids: CASSLSGSSLRGGPREQYV. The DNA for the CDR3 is TGTGCCAGCAGCTTGTCTGGATCGTCTTTGCGGGGAGGTCCGCGCGAGCAGTACGTC.

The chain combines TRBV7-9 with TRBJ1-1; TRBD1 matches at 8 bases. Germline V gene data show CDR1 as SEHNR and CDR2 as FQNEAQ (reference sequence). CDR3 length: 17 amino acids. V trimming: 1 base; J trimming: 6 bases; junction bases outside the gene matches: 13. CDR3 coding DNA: TGTGCCAGCAGCTTAGTGGAAATGGAGCGACAGGGGTCTGAAGCTTTCTTT. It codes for CASSLVEMERQGSEAFF. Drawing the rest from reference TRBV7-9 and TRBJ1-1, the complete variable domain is DTGVSQNPRHKITKRGQNVTFRCDPISEHNRLYWYRQTLGQGPEFLTYFQNEAQLEKSRLLSDRFSAERPKGSFSTLEIQRTEQGDSAMYLCASSLVEMERQGSEAFFGQGTRLTVV.

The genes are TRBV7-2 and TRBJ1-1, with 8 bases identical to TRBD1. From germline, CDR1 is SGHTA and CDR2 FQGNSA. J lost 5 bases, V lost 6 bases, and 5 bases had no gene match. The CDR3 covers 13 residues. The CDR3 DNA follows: TGTGCCAGCAGATTTACAGGGGGGACTGAAGCTTTCTTT. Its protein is CASRFTGGTEAFF. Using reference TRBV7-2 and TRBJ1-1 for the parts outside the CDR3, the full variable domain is GAGVSQSPSNKVTEKGKDVELRCDPISGHTALYWYRQSLGQGLEFLIYFQGNSAPDKSGLPSDRFSAERTGGSVSTLTIQRTQQEDSAVYLCASRFTGGTEAFFGQGTRLTVV.

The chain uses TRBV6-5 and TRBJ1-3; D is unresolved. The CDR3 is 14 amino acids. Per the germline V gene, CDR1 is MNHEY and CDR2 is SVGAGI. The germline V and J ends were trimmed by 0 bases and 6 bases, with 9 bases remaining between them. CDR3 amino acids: CASSYSTSLNTIYF. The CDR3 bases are TGTGCCAGCAGTTACTCGACTTCATTAAACACCATATATTTT.

CDR3 coding DNA: TGTGCCATCAGTGGGGGACAGCCGGGTCAGCCCCAGCATTTT. Translating gives CAISGGQPGQPQHF. The rearrangement uses TRBV10-3 and TRBJ1-5; 7 nucleotides match TRBD1. The V and J ends lost 4 bases and 6 bases, in that order; junction bases with no gene match: 6. The CDR3 runs 14 residues. Germline V gene data show CDR1 as ENHRY and CDR2 as SYGVKD.

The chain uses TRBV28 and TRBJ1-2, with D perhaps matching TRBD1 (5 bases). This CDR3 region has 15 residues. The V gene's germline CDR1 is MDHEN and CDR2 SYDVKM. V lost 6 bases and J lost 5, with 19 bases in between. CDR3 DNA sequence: TGTGCCAGCAGACCCACCGGGACGGCGGGATATGGCTACACCTTC. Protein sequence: CASRPTGTAGYGYTF.

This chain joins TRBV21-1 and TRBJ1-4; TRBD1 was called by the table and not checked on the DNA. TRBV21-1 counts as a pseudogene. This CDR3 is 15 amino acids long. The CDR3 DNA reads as TGTGCCAGCCACTCGGCCAGGGGACGTAATGAAAAACTGTTTTTT. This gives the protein CASHSARGRNEKLFF.

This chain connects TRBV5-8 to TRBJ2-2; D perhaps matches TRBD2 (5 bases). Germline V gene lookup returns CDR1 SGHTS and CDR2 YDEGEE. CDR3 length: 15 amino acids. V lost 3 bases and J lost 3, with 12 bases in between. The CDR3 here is CASSSDPGYTGELFF. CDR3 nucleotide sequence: TGTGCCAGCAGCTCGGACCCGGGGTACACCGGGGAGCTGTTTTTT. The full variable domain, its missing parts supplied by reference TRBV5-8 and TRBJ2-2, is EAGVTQSPTHLIKTRGQQATLRCSPISGHTSVYWYQQALGLGLQFLLWYDEGEERNRGNFPPRFSGRQFPNYSSELNVNALELEDSALYLCASSSDPGYTGELFFGEGSRLTVL.

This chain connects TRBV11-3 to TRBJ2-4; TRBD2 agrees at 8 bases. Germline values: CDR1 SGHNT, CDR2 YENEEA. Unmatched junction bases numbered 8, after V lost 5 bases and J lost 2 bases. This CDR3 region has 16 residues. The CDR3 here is CASSQGGGRTKNIQYF. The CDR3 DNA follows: TGTGCCAGCAGCCAGGGTGGCGGGAGGACCAAAAACATTCAGTACTTC. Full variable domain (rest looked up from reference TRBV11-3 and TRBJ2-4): EAGVVQSPRYKIIEKKQPVAFWCNPISGHNTLYWYLQNLGQGPELLIRYENEEAVDDSQLPKDRFSAERLKGVDSTLKIQPAELGDSAVYLCASSQGGGRTKNIQYFGAGTRLSVL.